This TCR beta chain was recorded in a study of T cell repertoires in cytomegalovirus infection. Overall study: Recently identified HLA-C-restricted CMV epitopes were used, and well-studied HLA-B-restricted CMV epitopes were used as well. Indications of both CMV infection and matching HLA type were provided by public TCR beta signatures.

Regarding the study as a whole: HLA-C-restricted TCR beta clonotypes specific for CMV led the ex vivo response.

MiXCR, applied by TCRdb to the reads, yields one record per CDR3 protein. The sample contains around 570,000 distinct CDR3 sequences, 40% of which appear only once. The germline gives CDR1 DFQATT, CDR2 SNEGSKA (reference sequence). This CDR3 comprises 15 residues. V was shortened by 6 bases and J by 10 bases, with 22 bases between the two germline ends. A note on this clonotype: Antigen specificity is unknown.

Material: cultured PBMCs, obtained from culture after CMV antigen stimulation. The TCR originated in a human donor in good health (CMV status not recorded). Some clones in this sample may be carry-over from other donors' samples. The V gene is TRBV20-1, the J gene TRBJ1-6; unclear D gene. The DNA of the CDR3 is TGCAGTGCCACTTCCCCGGTGGGTTTGGGATCACCCCTCCACTTT. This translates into CSATSPVGLGSPLHF.